What follows describes a single T cell receptor (beta chain). Clones were read by immunoSEQ multiplex PCR, and TCRdb kept only the in-frame ones, dropping some. The sample consists of about 400,000 clones, about 95% of them appearing once. The source of the sample is a study of shared T cell receptors in the human thymus. Per the germline V gene, CDR1 is SGHTA and CDR2 is FQGNSA. Trimming cost V 4 bases and J 0 bases, with 16 bases left between them. CDR3 length equals 17 residues. The chain employs TRBV7-2 and TRBJ2-1, with D uncertain. Material: thymocytes. The TCR originated in a human donor. The CDR3 loop is CASSSSGPRSSYNEQFF. CDR3 DNA: TGTGCCAGCAGCTCATCCGGGCCCCGGAGCTCCTACAATGAGCAGTTCTTC.